The clone carrying this T cell receptor (beta chain) came up a few times. The entry originates in a study of T-cell memory formation after mild COVID-19. MiXCR, applied by TCRdb to the 5' RACE reads, yields one record per CDR3 protein. The profile shows about 560,000 distinct CDR3 sequences, around a sixth of them singletons. Trimming shortened V by 4 bases and J by 0 bases, and 15 bases separated the two germline ends. This CDR3 has 16 residues. The germline gives CDR1 MGHRA, CDR2 YSYEKL. The chain carries TRBV4-1 and TRBJ1-2; D is uncertain. The origin of this receptor is an adult woman who had mild COVID-19 (a few samples of this study predate the infection). Cell type and time point are not known. The material sequenced was PBMCs or a T cell subset sorted from them (not recorded which). CDR3 region: CASSPRAQSANYGYTF. In DNA form, the CDR3 reads TGCGCCAGCAGCCCCCGGGCACAGTCAGCTAACTATGGCTACACCTTC.